This T cell receptor (beta chain) was captured by sequencing in a study of cytomegalovirus exposure and HLA in healthy donors. Study details: Earlier, roughly 120 million unique TCR beta sequences were recovered from about 170 million T cells by an analysis.

CDR3 size: 10 residues. CDR1 and CDR2 from the germline V gene are SGHTA and FQGNSA. V dropped 8 bases and J dropped 3 bases, with 5 bases sitting between them. Regarding this clone: What it binds is unknown.

Whole-study findings and limits: Earlier analysis looked at TCR beta V segments, and most were productive about 90% or about 30% of the time. Confirmation was obtained in vitro that a few CMV-associated chains are specific for CMV antigens.

The PCR used 60 Vbeta and 13 Jbeta primers. The repertoire was sequenced with immunoSEQ multiplex PCR; TCRdb's copy has only in-frame clones and lacks some. The data show roughly 150,000 clones, roughly 85% seen once. Sequencing was performed on PBMCs. The chain couples TRBV7-2 to TRBJ2-7; the D gene is possibly TRBD2 (5 bases). The sequence was obtained from a boy aged 2 to 10 in good health and CMV-seronegative. CDR3 coding DNA: TGTGCCAGCGCGGGCTACGAGCAGTACTTC. Translation gives CASAGYEQYF.